Presented here are 27 T cell receptor beta chains from one specimen sequenced in a study of control samples from healthy donors and cancer patients (dated by TCRdb to 2018 to 2020). Libraries were constructed by the immunoSEQ multiplex PCR assay. The immuneACCESS repertoire file appears here via TCRdb, limited to in-frame rearrangements. These files lack a portion of the clones; in checked studies, under half of the deficit traces to unresolved V genes, and the cause of the others is not known. For this sample the table gives around 70,000 clones, of which 83% were detected only once. 15% to 19% of the sample comes from the top ten. Sequencing was performed on blood. The receptors shown here come from a man between 60 and 70 years old in good health.

The V call is TRBV10-3, the J call TRBJ2-1; the match to TRBD2 covers 11 bases. Trimming removed 5 bases from V and 7 bases from J; junction bases left unmatched: 7. Germline V gene data show CDR1 as ENHRY and CDR2 as SYGVKD. The CDR3 spans 15 residues. The CDR3 coding sequence is TGTGCCATCAGTTCCGGGACTAGCGGTACAAATGAGCAGTTCTTC. Translating it yields CAISSGTSGTNEQFF.

The rearrangement joins TRBV14 to TRBJ2-6; D gene uncertain. With 4 bases removed from V and 3 bases from J, the gap between germline ends came to 10 bases. This CDR3 spans 15 amino acids. CDR1 SGHDN and CDR2 FVKESK come from the germline V gene. This chain's CDR3 is CASSPRSIGANVLTF. Written as DNA, the CDR3 is TGTGCCAGCAGCCCTAGATCGATTGGGGCCAACGTCCTGACTTTC.

The rearrangement joins TRBV9 to TRBJ2-1, with D perhaps matching TRBD2 (5 bases). This CDR3 spans 14 amino acids. The V and J ends lost 4 bases and 8 bases respectively, with 16 bases between them. The germline V gene has CDR1 SGDLS and CDR2 YYNGEE. This CDR3 is CASSPRPAGDEQFF. In DNA, the CDR3 is TGTGCCAGCAGCCCACGCCCGGCCGGGGATGAGCAGTTCTTC.

The chain joins TRBV5-1 to TRBJ2-2, with a weak D call TRBD2 (6 bases). CDR1 and CDR2 from the germline V gene are SGHRS and YFSETQ. The CDR3 runs to 16 residues. Trimming removed 0 bases at V and 5 bases at J, with 14 bases between. DNA of the CDR3: TGCGCCAGCAGCTTGGAGTACGGGAGTAGGACCGGGGAGCTGTTTTTT. The encoded protein is CASSLEYGSRTGELFF. The full variable domain, its missing parts supplied by reference TRBV5-1 and TRBJ2-2, is KAGVTQTPRYLIKTRGQQVTLSCSPISGHRSVSWYQQTPGQGLQFLFEYFSETQRNKGNFPGRFSGRQFSNSRSEMNVSTLELGDSALYLCASSLEYGSRTGELFFGEGSRLTVL.

The chain joins TRBV4-1 to TRBJ1-2; D not certain. The V end was cut by 4 bases, the J end by 1 base, with 13 bases between. Germline loops: CDR1 MGHRA, CDR2 YSYEKL. This CDR3 is 15 amino acids long. The CDR3 DNA reads TGCGCCAGCAGCCCTACGGACGCAGATAACTATGGCTACACCTTC. As protein: CASSPTDADNYGYTF.

The V and J genes are TRBV4-3 and TRBJ2-5; D is undetermined. The germline V gene has CDR1 LGHNA and CDR2 YSLEER. The CDR3 is 13 amino acids. Trimming took off 0 bases at V and 5 bases at J, with 7 bases between the two ends. The CDR3 nucleotides read TGCGCCAGCAGCCAAGAACGTTTCGAGACCCAGTACTTC. Its translation is CASSQERFETQYF.

This clone was recorded a few times. V is TRBV5-4 and J is TRBJ2-3; D remains ambiguous. This CDR3 is 14 amino acids long. Germline-derived CDR1 and CDR2 are SGHNT and YYREEE (reference sequence). The V end lost 0 bases, the J end lost 6 bases, and 11 bases lay between the germline ends. CDR3 sequence reads: CASSLGSSPDTQYF. The CDR3 DNA is TGTGCCAGCAGCTTGGGGAGTAGCCCGGATACGCAGTATTTT. Using reference TRBV5-4 and TRBJ2-3 for the parts outside the CDR3, the full variable domain is ETGVTQSPTHLIKTRGQQVTLRCSSQSGHNTVSWYQQALGQGPQFIFQYYREEENGRGNFPPRFSGLQFPNYSSELNVNALELDDSALYLCASSLGSSPDTQYFGPGTRLTVL.

The table lists this clone with a count of one. An end of the junction differs from the germline gene, which may be a read error. V gene TRBV10-1 combines with J gene TRBJ2-7, with D possibly being TRBD1 (5 bases). Germline CDR1 WNHNN, CDR2 SYGVQD (reference sequence). The CDR3 is made up of 14 amino acids. The CDR3 protein is CASCEGVGRYEQYF. DNA of the CDR3: TGCGCCAGCTGTGAAGGGGTTGGCAGGTACGAGCAGTACTTC.

The V gene is TRBV21-1, the J gene TRBJ2-1; the DNA was not compared with TRBD2, the D call given in the table. TRBV21-1 is shown as a pseudogene. The CDR3 spans 18 residues. CDR3 protein: CASSNPPLLAGGTDEQFF. CDR3 nucleotide sequence: TGTGCCAGCAGCAATCCACCTCTTCTAGCGGGAGGGACAGATGAGCAGTTCTTC.

Here the CDR3 reads CASSRLAGGPNIQYF. For the CDR3, the DNA is TGTGCCAGCAGTCGCCTAGCGGGAGGGCCTAACATTCAGTACTTC. The J gene is TRBJ2-4, the V gene TRBV6-2 or TRBV6-3, with 12 bases identical to TRBD2. There are 15 residues in the CDR3. J was trimmed by 7 bases and V by 5 bases; bases with no gene match: 6. Germline lookup yields CDR1 MNHEY and CDR2 SVGEGT.

The sample holds a few counts of this clone. The rearrangement joins TRBV5-1 to TRBJ2-7; 11 bases fit TRBD1. The CDR3 has 14 residues. CDR1 SGHRS and CDR2 YFSETQ come from the germline V gene. V shed 4 bases, J shed 2 bases, and the junction held 2 bases outside the gene matches. The CDR3 loop is CASSKDRGPYEQYF. CDR3 DNA sequence: TGCGCCAGCAGCAAGGACAGGGGGCCCTACGAGCAGTACTTC. The variable domain in full, with the rest retrieved from reference TRBV5-1 and TRBJ2-7, is KAGVTQTPRYLIKTRGQQVTLSCSPISGHRSVSWYQQTPGQGLQFLFEYFSETQRNKGNFPGRFSGRQFSNSRSEMNVSTLELGDSALYLCASSKDRGPYEQYFGPGTRLTVT.

V and J are TRBV28 and TRBJ2-7; weak D call: TRBD1 (6 bases). The CDR3 totals 13 residues. CDR1 and CDR2 from the germline V gene are MDHEN and SYDVKM. V gave up 6 bases and J gave up 1 base, with 10 bases separating them. Here the CDR3 DNA reads TGTGCCAGCAGAAGACAGGCTTCCTACGAGCAGTACTTC. Translated: CASRRQASYEQYF.

V usage is TRBV19 and J usage is TRBJ1-1; TRBD1 might be the D (5 bases). The CDR3 covers 14 residues. Germline-derived CDR1 and CDR2 are LNHDA and SQIVND (reference sequence). V lost 3 bases to trimming and J lost 4 bases, with 12 bases between them. The CDR3 region is CASSIGTSVTEAFF. The CDR3 nucleotides are TGTGCCAGTAGTATCGGGACCTCGGTCACTGAAGCTTTCTTT.

The chain joins TRBV24-1 to TRBJ2-2; 7 bases align to TRBD1. CDR1 KGHDR and CDR2 SFDVKD come from the germline V gene. J was trimmed by 3 bases and V by 0 bases; bases with no gene match: 0. CDR3 length: 15 amino acids. CDR3 sequence: CATSDLGQDTGELFF. The CDR3 DNA is TGTGCCACCAGTGATTTGGGACAGGACACCGGGGAGCTGTTTTTT.

This clone appeared a single time. J is TRBJ2-1 and V is TRBV11-3, with D possibly being TRBD2 (6 bases). Germline CDR1 is SGHNT and CDR2 is YENEEA. The ends were cut back, 4 bases at V and 9 bases at J, with 13 bases in the middle. The CDR3 runs to 13 residues. This CDR3 reads CASSSGTSTEQFF. CDR3 coding DNA: TGTGCCAGCAGCTCTGGGACTTCGACTGAGCAGTTCTTC.

The chain has TRBV11-2 and TRBJ1-2; 9 bases line up with TRBD1. Germline CDR1 SGHAT, CDR2 FQNNGV. J gave up 1 base and V 5 bases, and 8 bases lay outside the gene matches. The CDR3 extends over 16 amino acids. The CDR3 DNA is TGTGCCAGCAGCCTGACCGGGACAGGGAGTAACTATGGCTACACCTTC. This gives the protein CASSLTGTGSNYGYTF. The whole variable domain, filled in from reference TRBV11-2 and TRBJ1-2, reads EAGVAQSPRYKIIEKRQSVAFWCNPISGHATLYWYQQILGQGPKLLIQFQNNGVVDDSQLPKDRFSAERLKGVDSTLKIQPAKLEDSAVYLCASSLTGTGSNYGYTFGSGTRLTVV.

The J gene is TRBJ2-3, the V gene TRBV7-2; no firm D call. Trimming pared 1 base from V and 4 bases from J, leaving 9 bases between. The germline CDR1 and CDR2 sequences are SGHTA and FQGNSA. The CDR3 consists of 14 residues. CDR3 nucleotide sequence: TGTGCCAGCAGCTTAGTGCGACCGCCAGATACGCAGTATTTT. Protein: CASSLVRPPDTQYF.

The chain employs TRBV4-3 and TRBJ1-1, with D unresolved. This CDR3 region has 13 residues. Germline values: CDR1 LGHNA, CDR2 YSLEER. Deletions cut 0 bases from V and 3 bases from J, with 5 bases between. The DNA of the CDR3 is TGCGCCAGCAGCCAAGATAGGGACACTGAAGCTTTCTTT. This encodes CASSQDRDTEAFF.

This chain joins TRBV11-2 and TRBJ2-1; the match to TRBD2 covers 9 bases. V shed 5 bases, J shed 0 bases, and the junction held 2 bases outside the gene matches. The CDR3 extends over 15 amino acids. Germline values: CDR1 SGHAT, CDR2 FQNNGV. The CDR3 here is CASSLAGISYNEQFF. CDR3 bases: TGTGCCAGCAGCCTAGCGGGAATCTCCTACAATGAGCAGTTCTTC. The variable domain in full, with the rest retrieved from reference TRBV11-2 and TRBJ2-1, is EAGVAQSPRYKIIEKRQSVAFWCNPISGHATLYWYQQILGQGPKLLIQFQNNGVVDDSQLPKDRFSAERLKGVDSTLKIQPAKLEDSAVYLCASSLAGISYNEQFFGPGTRLTVL.

This clone was observed a single time. Here the CDR3 reads CASSLRGLAETNEQFF. The DNA of the CDR3 is TGCGCCAGCAGCTTGAGGGGACTAGCGGAGACGAATGAGCAGTTCTTC. The genes are TRBV5-1 and TRBJ2-1; 11 bases map to TRBD2. The V gene's germline CDR1 is SGHRS and CDR2 YFSETQ. This CDR3 has 16 residues. V was clipped by 1 base and J by 7 bases; unmatched bases: 7.

This chain links TRBV7-8 with TRBJ2-7, with D perhaps being TRBD1 or TRBD2 (5 bases each). V gave up 4 bases and J gave up 0 bases, with 10 bases separating them. Germline values: CDR1 SGHVS, CDR2 FQNEAQ. The CDR3 loop spans 14 amino acids. CDR3: CASSWGRSSYEQYF. The CDR3 DNA reads TGTGCCAGCAGCTGGGGACGGAGCTCCTACGAGCAGTACTTC.

The chain combines TRBV4-2 with TRBJ2-7, with 8 bases matching TRBD2. Germline V gene sequence: CDR1 LGHNA, CDR2 YNFKEQ. J gave up 3 bases and V 4 bases, and 5 bases lay outside the gene matches. The CDR3 sequence is 14 residues long. The CDR3 loop reads CASSRKRESYEQYF. CDR3 DNA sequence: TGTGCCAGCAGCCGCAAGCGGGAGAGCTACGAGCAGTACTTC.

V gene TRBV10-3 combines with J gene TRBJ2-1; TRBD2 is a possible D gene (6 bases). V lost 0 bases to trimming and J lost 5 bases, with 17 bases between them. This CDR3 contains 17 residues. Germline V lookup: CDR1 ENHRY, CDR2 SYGVKD. The CDR3 here is CAISESLLETRDNEQFF. In DNA form, the CDR3 reads TGTGCCATCAGTGAGTCCCTGCTCGAGACTAGAGACAATGAGCAGTTCTTC.

The gene calls are TRBV7-3 and TRBJ2-1; tentatively, D is TRBD1 (7 bases). V was cut by 0 bases and J by 5 bases, with 11 bases left in between. CDR3 length: 15 amino acids. Germline V gene data show CDR1 as SGHTA and CDR2 as FQGTGA. The CDR3 spells CASSLTPGGNNEQFF. The CDR3 DNA reads TGTGCCAGCAGCTTAACCCCAGGGGGGAACAATGAGCAGTTCTTC.

The rearrangement uses TRBV5-1 and TRBJ2-3, with 13 bases aligning to TRBD2. The germline V gene encodes CDR1 SGHRS and CDR2 YFSETQ. This CDR3 comprises 17 residues. With 0 bases clipped from V and 2 bases from J, the junction kept 3 bases outside the gene matches. The CDR3 sequence is CASSLGGLAGYTDTQYF. The CDR3 region has the DNA TGCGCCAGCAGCTTGGGGGGACTAGCGGGGTACACAGATACGCAGTATTTT.

This clone was counted a single time. The chain carries TRBV10-3 and TRBJ2-7; maybe TRBD1 (5 bases). Trimming took off 2 bases at V and 1 base at J, with 24 bases between the two ends. CDR1 and CDR2 (germline): ENHRY, SYGVKD. There are 19 residues in the CDR3. In DNA form, the CDR3 reads TGTGCCATCAGTGAGGGCTTTCGACGACAGATTGACTTGTCCTACGAGCAGTACTTC. This codes for CAISEGFRRQIDLSYEQYF.

The V and J genes are TRBV7-3 and TRBJ2-1; tentatively, D is TRBD2 (5 bases). The germline V gene has CDR1 SGHTA and CDR2 FQGTGA. The CDR3 runs 15 residues. V was clipped by 5 bases and J by 4 bases, with 15 bases between them. DNA of the CDR3: TGTGCCAGCAGCCAAGGACTCAAGCAATACAATGAGCAGTTCTTC. Its protein is CASSQGLKQYNEQFF.